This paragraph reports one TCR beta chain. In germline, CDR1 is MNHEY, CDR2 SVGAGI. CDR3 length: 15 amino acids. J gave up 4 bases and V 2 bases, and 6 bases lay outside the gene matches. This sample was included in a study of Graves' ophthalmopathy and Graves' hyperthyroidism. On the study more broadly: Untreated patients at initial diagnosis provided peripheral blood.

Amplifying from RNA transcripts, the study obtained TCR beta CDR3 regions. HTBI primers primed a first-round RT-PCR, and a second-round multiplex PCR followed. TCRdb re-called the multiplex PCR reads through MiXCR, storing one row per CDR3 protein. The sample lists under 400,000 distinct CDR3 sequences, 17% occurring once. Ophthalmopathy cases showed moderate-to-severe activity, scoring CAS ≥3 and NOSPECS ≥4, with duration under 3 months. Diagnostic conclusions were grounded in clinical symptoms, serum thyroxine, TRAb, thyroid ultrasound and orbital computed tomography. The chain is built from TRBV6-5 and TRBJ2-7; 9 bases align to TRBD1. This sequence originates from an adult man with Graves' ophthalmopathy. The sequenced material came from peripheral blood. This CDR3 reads CASSYHQGTGYEQYF. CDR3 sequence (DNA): TGTGCCAGCAGTTACCATCAAGGGACAGGGTACGAGCAGTACTTC.